This T cell receptor beta chain was sequenced for a study of blood T cell repertoires in COVID-19. Assay used: immunoSEQ multiplex PCR; TCRdb lists only in-frame clones, some missing. The data show about 130,000 clones, roughly 79% seen once. This CDR3 comprises 14 residues. V gave up 6 bases and J gave up 6 bases, with 15 bases separating them. In germline, CDR1 is SGHRS, CDR2 YFSETQ. In this sample, this clone turned up a few times. This TCR was recovered from a human donor in a cohort sampled during active COVID-19. This sequence joins TRBV5-1 and TRBJ2-2; tentative D call: TRBD1 (5 bases). Sequences were obtained from peripheral blood. The CDR3 DNA follows: TGCGCCAGCAACCTGGACAATCGGGCCGGGGAGCTGTTTTTT. Translation: CASNLDNRAGELFF. Based on the CDR3 plus reference TRBV5-1 and TRBJ2-2, the full variable domain is KAGVTQTPRYLIKTRGQQVTLSCSPISGHRSVSWYQQTPGQGLQFLFEYFSETQRNKGNFPGRFSGRQFSNSRSEMNVSTLELGDSALYLCASNLDNRAGELFFGEGSRLTVL.